The rows below give T cell receptor beta chains drawn from one sample of a study of blood T cell repertoires in COVID-19. The protocol was immunoSEQ multiplex PCR, while the TCRdb copy is restricted to in-frame clones and leaves out a portion. Counted here are around 130,000 clones, approximately 77% occurring once; the ten biggest clones make up 20% to 25%. The sequenced material came from peripheral blood. Every receptor here comes from a man older than 75 with acute or convalescent COVID-19. CDR3s include the opening cysteine and the closing phenylalanine or tryptophan. D genes are given only for firm matches. For some rows the clone size is stated as once, few or many, or as a class when expanded; others skip it.

CDR3 length | J gene | clone size | D gene | V gene | CDR3 protein | CDR3 DNA
16 | TRBJ1-6 | . | . | TRBV9 | CASSVGGGTRNSPLHF | TGTGCCAGCAGCGTAGGGGGAGGGACCAGGAATTCACCCCTCCACTTT
15 | TRBJ2-1 | . | TRBD2 | TRBV2 | CASSETSGIYNEQFF | TGTGCCAGCAGTGAAACTAGCGGGATCTACAATGAGCAGTTCTTC
14 | TRBJ2-2 | . | . | TRBV6-5 | CASTDPADTGELFF | TGTGCCAGCACCGACCCTGCGGACACCGGGGAGCTGTTTTTT
15 | TRBJ1-6 | . | TRBD1 | TRBV3-1/TRBV3-2 | CASSQNTGVNSPLHF | TGTGCCAGCAGCCAAAATACAGGGGTCAATTCACCCCTCCACTTT
15 | TRBJ2-2 | . | TRBD1 | TRBV15 | CATSRDLGGIGELFF | TGTGCCACCAGCAGAGATTTAGGGGGCATCGGGGAGCTGTTTTTT
15 | TRBJ2-5 | . | TRBD2 | TRBV5-1 | CASSLSGLIQETQYF | TGCGCCAGCAGCTTGTCGGGACTAATTCAAGAGACCCAGTACTTC
13 | TRBJ1-1 | . | . | TRBV6-5 | CASSRGQNTEAFF | TGTGCCAGCAGTAGGGGACAGAACACTGAAGCTTTCTTT
12 | TRBJ1-5 | few | . | TRBV10-3 | CAISDYNQPQHF | TGTGCCATCAGTGATTACAATCAGCCCCAGCATTTT
15 | TRBJ1-1 | . | . | TRBV6-2/TRBV6-3 | CASSSLGFQDTEAFF | TGTGCCAGCAGTTCCCTTGGTTTTCAGGACACTGAAGCTTTCTTT
15 | TRBJ1-2 | . | TRBD1 | TRBV11-2 | CASSLDPGGGYGYTF | TGTGCCAGCAGCTTAGATCCAGGGGGCGGCTATGGCTACACCTTC
14 | TRBJ2-2 | once | . | TRBV5-4 | CASSPTGGTGELFF | TGTGCCAGCAGCCCGACAGGCGGCACCGGGGAGCTGTTTTTT
11 | TRBJ2-5 | . | . | TRBV5-6 | CASSSQETQYF | TGTGCCAGCAGCTCTCAAGAGACCCAGTACTTC
14 | TRBJ2-4 | . | . | TRBV7-9 | CASSLGYRENIQYF | TGTGCCAGCAGCTTAGGGTACAGAGAAAACATTCAGTACTTC
14 | TRBJ1-5 | . | TRBD1 | TRBV18 | CASSRQGAKQPQHF | TGTGCCAGCTCAAGGCAGGGGGCGAAGCAGCCCCAGCATTTT
13 | TRBJ2-4 | . | . | TRBV30 | CAWWRRQKNIQYF | TGTGCCTGGTGGCGCAGGCAAAAAAACATTCAGTACTTC
16 | TRBJ2-7 | once | TRBD1 | TRBV7-9 | CASSLIERTGSYEQYF | TGTGCCAGCAGCTTAATAGAGCGGACAGGGTCCTACGAGCAGTACTTC
11 | TRBJ1-2 | . | . | TRBV9 | CASSYEGGYTF | TGTGCCAGCAGCTACGAGGGAGGCTACACCTTC
13 | TRBJ1-1 | many | . | TRBV5-1 | CASSPRGVTEAFF | TGCGCCAGCAGCCCTCGGGGGGTCACTGAAGCTTTCTTT
18 | TRBJ1-6 | . | TRBD1 | TRBV7-2 | CASSYRSSPGQPNSPLHF | TGTGCCAGCAGCTATCGATCTTCACCGGGACAGCCTAATTCACCCCTCCACTTT
16 | TRBJ1-5 | . | . | TRBV21-1 | CAKKLGRDSGNQPQHF | TGTGCCAAAAAGTTGGGCAGGGATTCCGGCAATCAGCCCCAGCATTTT
13 | TRBJ1-6 | once | . | TRBV15 | CATREGLNSPLHF | TGTGCCACACGGGAAGGGCTCAACTCACCCCTCCACTTT
14 | TRBJ1-2 | . | TRBD1 | TRBV29-1 | CSVVWGRGTVGYTF | TGCAGCGTTGTTTGGGGCAGGGGGACGGTCGGCTACACCTTC
18 | TRBJ2-2 | . | TRBD2 | TRBV5-1 | CASSLVAGRGPNTGELFF | TGCGCCAGCAGCTTGGTTGCGGGGAGGGGTCCGAACACCGGGGAGCTGTTTTTT
15 | TRBJ1-4 | . | TRBD1 | TRBV7-9 | CASSSYSRGPEKLFF | TGTGCCAGCAGCTCTTATTCCAGGGGGCCTGAAAAACTGTTTTTT
20 | TRBJ2-3 | . | TRBD2 | TRBV28 | CASSLFQIRTSGGSTDTQYF | TGTGCCAGCAGTTTATTCCAGATCCGGACTAGCGGGGGGAGCACAGATACGCAGTATTTT
13 | TRBJ1-1 | once | . | TRBV30 | CAWRREGNTEAFF | TGTGCCTGGAGGAGGGAGGGGAACACTGAAGCTTTCTTT
18 | TRBJ1-6 | . | TRBD1 | TRBV6-4 | CASNILTGVPRNYSPLHF | TGTGCCAGCAATATTCTAACAGGGGTACCCCGGAATTATTCACCCCTCCACTTT
16 | TRBJ2-3 | . | . | TRBV28 | CASSLIQGTLTDTQYF | TGTGCCAGCAGTTTAATACAGGGGACTTTGACAGATACGCAGTATTTT
15 | TRBJ2-1 | . | TRBD2 | TRBV5-5 | CASSLISGGAAEQFF | TGTGCCAGCAGCTTGATTAGCGGGGGGGCCGCCGAGCAGTTCTTC
13 | TRBJ2-1 | . | . | TRBV7-2 | CASSFTWRDEQFF | TGTGCCAGCAGCTTCACCTGGAGGGATGAGCAGTTCTTC
16 | TRBJ1-3 | . | . | TRBV28 | CASSLSWTNSGNTIYF | TGTGCCAGCAGTTTATCGTGGACAAACTCTGGAAACACCATATATTTT
13 | TRBJ2-3 | . | . | TRBV28 | CASRVGNTDTQYF | TGTGCCAGCAGGGTGGGCAACACAGATACGCAGTATTTT
17 | TRBJ2-1 | once | TRBD2 | TRBV3-1/TRBV3-2 | CASSQMVAGGAYNEQFF | TGTGCCAGCAGCCAAATGGTAGCGGGGGGAGCATACAATGAGCAGTTCTTC
15 | TRBJ2-3 | . | TRBD2 | TRBV6-6 | CASRGTSGGSDTQYF | TGTGCCAGCAGGGGGACTAGCGGGGGGTCCGATACGCAGTATTTT
16 | TRBJ2-7 | . | . | TRBV21-1 | CASSRGTGDGSHEQYF | TGTGCCAGCAGCCGCGGGACAGGGGATGGTTCGCACGAGCAGTACTTC